This TCR beta chain emerged from a study of blood T cell repertoires in COVID-19. How the authors handled the data: Using reference gene primer amplification, nucleated cell counts were estimated. This table comes from immunoSEQ multiplex PCR, and its TCRdb copy is limited to in-frame clones, with some not included. V and J calls and clone size are those listed in that table; D and trimming were worked out from the DNA. This sample yields approximately 140,000 clones, of which 80% to 90% are seen a single time; about 8% belongs to the top ten. The sequence was obtained from a woman in her sixties or seventies with COVID-19, enrolled during active disease. Material for sequencing was peripheral blood.

The DNA of the CDR3 is TGTGCCAGCAGTGACAATCCCGGGGGTGAAAAACTGTTTTTT. Translating gives CASSDNPGGEKLFF. The chain is built from TRBV6-4 and TRBJ1-4; D might be TRBD1 (5 bases). The CDR3 totals 14 residues. Germline loops: CDR1 MRHNA, CDR2 SNTAGT. V lost 2 bases, J lost 7 bases, and 11 bases lay in between.